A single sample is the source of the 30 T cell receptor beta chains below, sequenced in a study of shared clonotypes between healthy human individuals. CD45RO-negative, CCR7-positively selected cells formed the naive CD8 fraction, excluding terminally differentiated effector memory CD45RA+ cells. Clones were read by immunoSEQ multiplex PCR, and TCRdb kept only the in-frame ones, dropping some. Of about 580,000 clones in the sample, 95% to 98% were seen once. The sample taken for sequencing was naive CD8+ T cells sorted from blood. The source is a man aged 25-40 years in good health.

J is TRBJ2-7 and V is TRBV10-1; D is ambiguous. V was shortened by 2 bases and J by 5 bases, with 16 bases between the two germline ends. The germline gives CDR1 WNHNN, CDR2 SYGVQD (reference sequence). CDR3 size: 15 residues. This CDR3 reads CASSEDSNRVHEQYF. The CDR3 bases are TGCGCCAGCAGTGAGGATTCGAACAGAGTCCACGAGCAGTACTTC.

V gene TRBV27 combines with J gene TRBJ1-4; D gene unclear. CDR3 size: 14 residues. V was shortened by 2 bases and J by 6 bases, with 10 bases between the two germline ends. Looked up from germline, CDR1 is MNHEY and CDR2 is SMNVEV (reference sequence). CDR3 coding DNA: TGTGCCAGCAGTTTAATGGGGTCCGATGAAAAACTGTTTTTT. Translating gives CASSLMGSDEKLFF.

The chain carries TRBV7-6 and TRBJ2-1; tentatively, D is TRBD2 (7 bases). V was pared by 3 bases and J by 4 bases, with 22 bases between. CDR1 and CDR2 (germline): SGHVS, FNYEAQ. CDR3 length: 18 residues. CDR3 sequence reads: CASSLALSGEGVYNEQFF. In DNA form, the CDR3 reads TGTGCCAGCAGCTTGGCCCTCAGCGGGGAGGGGGTGTACAATGAGCAGTTCTTC.

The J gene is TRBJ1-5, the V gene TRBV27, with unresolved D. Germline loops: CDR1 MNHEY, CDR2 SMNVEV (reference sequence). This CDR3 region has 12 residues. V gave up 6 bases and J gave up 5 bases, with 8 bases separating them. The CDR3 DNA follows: TGTGCCAGCAGGCTAGGAGATCAGCCCCAGCATTTT. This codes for CASRLGDQPQHF.

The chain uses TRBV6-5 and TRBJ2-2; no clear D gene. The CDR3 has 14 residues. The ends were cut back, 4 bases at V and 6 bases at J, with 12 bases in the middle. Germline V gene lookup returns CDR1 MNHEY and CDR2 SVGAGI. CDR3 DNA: TGTGCCAGCAGTTTCCAAGCAGTCTCCGGGGAGCTGTTTTTT. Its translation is CASSFQAVSGELFF.

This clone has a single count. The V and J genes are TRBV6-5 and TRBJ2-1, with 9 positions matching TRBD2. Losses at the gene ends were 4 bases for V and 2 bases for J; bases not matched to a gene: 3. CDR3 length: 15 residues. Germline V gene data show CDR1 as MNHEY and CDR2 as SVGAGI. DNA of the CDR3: TGTGCCAGCAGTTCCGCGGGAGGGCCCTACAATGAGCAGTTCTTC. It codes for CASSSAGGPYNEQFF.

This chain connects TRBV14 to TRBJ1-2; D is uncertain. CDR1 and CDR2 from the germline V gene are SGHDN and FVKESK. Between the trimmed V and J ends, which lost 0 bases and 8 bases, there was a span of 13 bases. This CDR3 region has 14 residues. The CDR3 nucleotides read TGTGCCAGCAGCCAAGAGTCCCCGTGGAAGGGCTACACCTTC. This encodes CASSQESPWKGYTF.

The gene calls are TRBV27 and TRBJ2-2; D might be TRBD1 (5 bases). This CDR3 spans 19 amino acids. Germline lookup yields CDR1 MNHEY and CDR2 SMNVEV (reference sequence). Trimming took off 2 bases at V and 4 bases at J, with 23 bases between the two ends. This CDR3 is CASSLGILAGHTSTGELFF. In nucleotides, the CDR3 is TGTGCCAGCAGTTTAGGGATTTTGGCAGGGCACACTTCCACCGGGGAGCTGTTTTTT.

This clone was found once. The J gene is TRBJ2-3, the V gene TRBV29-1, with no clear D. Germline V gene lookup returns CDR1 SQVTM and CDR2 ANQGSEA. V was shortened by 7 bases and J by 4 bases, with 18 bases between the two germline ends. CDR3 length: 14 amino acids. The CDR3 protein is CSASDLEMPDTQYF. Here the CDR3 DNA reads TGCAGCGCCTCCGACTTGGAAATGCCAGATACGCAGTATTTT.

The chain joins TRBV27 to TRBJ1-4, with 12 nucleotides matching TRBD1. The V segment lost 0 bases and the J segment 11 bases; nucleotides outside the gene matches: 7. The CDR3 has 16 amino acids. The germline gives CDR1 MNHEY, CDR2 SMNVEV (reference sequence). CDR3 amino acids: CASSLSGTGGTGKLFF. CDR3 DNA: TGTGCCAGCAGTTTATCGGGGACAGGGGGCACTGGGAAACTGTTTTTT. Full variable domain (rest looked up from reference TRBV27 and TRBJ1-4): EAQVTQNPRYLITVTGKKLTVTCSQNMNHEYMSWYRQDPGLGLRQIYYSMNVEVTDKGDVPEGYKVSRKEKRNFPLILESPSPNQTSLYFCASSLSGTGGTGKLFFGSGTQLSVL.

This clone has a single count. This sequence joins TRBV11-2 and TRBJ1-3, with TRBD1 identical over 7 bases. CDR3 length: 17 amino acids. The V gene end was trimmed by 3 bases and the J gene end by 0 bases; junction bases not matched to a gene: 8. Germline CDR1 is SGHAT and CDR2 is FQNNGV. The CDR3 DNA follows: TGTGCCAGCAGCTTCCCGGCCGGGACAGCCTCTGGAAACACCATATATTTT. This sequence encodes CASSFPAGTASGNTIYF.

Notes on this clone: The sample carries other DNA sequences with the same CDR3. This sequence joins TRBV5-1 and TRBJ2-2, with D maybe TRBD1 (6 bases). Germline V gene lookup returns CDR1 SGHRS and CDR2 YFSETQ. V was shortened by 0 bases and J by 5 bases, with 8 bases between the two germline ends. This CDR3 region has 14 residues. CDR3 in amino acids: CASSLEGGTGELFF. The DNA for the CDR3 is TGCGCCAGCAGCTTGGAAGGGGGAACCGGGGAGCTGTTTTTT. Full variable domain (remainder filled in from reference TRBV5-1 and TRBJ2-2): KAGVTQTPRYLIKTRGQQVTLSCSPISGHRSVSWYQQTPGQGLQFLFEYFSETQRNKGNFPGRFSGRQFSNSRSEMNVSTLELGDSALYLCASSLEGGTGELFFGEGSRLTVL.

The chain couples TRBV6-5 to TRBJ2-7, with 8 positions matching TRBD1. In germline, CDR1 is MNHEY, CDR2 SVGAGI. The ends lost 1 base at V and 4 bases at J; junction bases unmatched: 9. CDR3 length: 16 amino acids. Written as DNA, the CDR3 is TGTGCCAGCAGTTACTTCGGATCAGGGGGCGGGTACGAGCAGTACTTC. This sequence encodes CASSYFGSGGGYEQYF.

CDR3 sequence reads: CASSYLRLAEGRTDTQYF. The CDR3, as DNA: TGTGCCAGCAGTTACCTCAGACTAGCGGAGGGGCGCACAGATACGCAGTATTTT. The rearrangement joins TRBV6-8 to TRBJ2-3; 9 bases map to TRBD2. Losses at the gene ends were 2 bases for V and 1 base for J; bases not matched to a gene: 10. In germline, CDR1 is MNHGY, CDR2 SAAAGT. The CDR3 runs 18 residues.

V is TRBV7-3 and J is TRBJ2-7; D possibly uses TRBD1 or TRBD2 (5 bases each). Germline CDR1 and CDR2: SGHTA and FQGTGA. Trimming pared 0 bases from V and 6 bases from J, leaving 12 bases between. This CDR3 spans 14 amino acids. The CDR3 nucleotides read TGTGCCAGCAGCTTAACGGGGGTCGGGACCGAGCAGTACTTC. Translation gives CASSLTGVGTEQYF. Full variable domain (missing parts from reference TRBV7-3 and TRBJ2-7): GAGVSQTPSNKVTEKGKYVELRCDPISGHTALYWYRQSLGQGPEFLIYFQGTGAADDSGLPNDRFFAVRPEGSVSTLKIQRTERGDSAVYLCASSLTGVGTEQYFGPGTRLTVT.

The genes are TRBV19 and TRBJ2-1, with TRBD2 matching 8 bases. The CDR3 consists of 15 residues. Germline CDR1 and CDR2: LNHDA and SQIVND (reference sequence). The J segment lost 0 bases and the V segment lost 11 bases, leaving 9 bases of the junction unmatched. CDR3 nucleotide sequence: TGTGCCGCGGGGGGCGGACGACGCTCCTACAATGAGCAGTTCTTC. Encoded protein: CAAGGGRRSYNEQFF.

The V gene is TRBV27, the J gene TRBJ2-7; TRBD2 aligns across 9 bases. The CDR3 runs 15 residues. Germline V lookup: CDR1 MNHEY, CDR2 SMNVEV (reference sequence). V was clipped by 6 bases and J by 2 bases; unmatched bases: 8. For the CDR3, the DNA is TGTGCCAGCAGAAAGGGTGCTAGCGGGACCTACGAGCAGTACTTC. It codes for CASRKGASGTYEQYF.

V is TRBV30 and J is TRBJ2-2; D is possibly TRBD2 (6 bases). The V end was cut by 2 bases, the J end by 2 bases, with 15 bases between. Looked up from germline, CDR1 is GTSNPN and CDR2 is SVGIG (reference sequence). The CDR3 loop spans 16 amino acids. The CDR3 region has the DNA TGTGCCTGGAGTCTACTCGGACTACCCAACACCGGGGAGCTGTTTTTT. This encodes CAWSLLGLPNTGELFF.

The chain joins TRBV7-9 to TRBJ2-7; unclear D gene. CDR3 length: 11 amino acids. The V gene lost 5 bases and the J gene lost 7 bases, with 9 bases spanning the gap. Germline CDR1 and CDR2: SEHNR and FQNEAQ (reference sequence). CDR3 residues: CASSPLQEQYF. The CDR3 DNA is TGTGCCAGCAGCCCACTTCAGGAGCAGTACTTC.

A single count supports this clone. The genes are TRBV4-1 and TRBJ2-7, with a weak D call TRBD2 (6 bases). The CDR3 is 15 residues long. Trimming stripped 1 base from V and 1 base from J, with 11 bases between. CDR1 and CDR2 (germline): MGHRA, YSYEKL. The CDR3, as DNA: TGCGCCAGCAGCCAAGGGAGGGTTCCTTCCTACGAGCAGTACTTC. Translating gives CASSQGRVPSYEQYF.

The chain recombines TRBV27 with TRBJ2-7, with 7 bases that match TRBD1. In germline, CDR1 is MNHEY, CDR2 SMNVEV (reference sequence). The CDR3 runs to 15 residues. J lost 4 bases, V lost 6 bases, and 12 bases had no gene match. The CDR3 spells CASSPTTGLGYEQYF. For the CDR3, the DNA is TGTGCCAGCAGCCCGACGACAGGGCTTGGGTACGAGCAGTACTTC.

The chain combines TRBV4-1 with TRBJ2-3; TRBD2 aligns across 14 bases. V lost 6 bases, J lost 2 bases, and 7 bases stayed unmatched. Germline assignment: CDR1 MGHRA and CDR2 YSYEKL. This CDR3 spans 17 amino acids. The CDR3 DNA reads TGCGCCAGCAGACTAGGACTAGCGGGAGGCTTCACAGATACGCAGTATTTT. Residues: CASRLGLAGGFTDTQYF.

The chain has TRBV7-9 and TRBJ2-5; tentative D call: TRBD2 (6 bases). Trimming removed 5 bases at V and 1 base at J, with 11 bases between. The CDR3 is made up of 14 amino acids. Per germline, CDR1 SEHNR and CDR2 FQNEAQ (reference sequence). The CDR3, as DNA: TGTGCCAGCAGCCGGAGGGGCACCCAAGAGACCCAGTACTTC. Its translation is CASSRRGTQETQYF.

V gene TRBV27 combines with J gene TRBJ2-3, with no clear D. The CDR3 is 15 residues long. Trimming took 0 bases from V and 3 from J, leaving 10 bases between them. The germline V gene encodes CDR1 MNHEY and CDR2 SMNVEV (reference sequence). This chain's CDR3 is CASSLSTFGTDTQYF. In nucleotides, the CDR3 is TGTGCCAGCAGTTTATCAACCTTTGGGACAGATACGCAGTATTTT.

The CDR3 region is CSVVLAEYEQYF. The CDR3 nucleotides are TGCAGCGTTGTCCTAGCGGAATACGAGCAGTACTTC. J is TRBJ2-7 and V is TRBV29-1; the match to TRBD2 covers 7 bases. From germline, CDR1 is SQVTM and CDR2 ANQGSEA. The CDR3 runs 12 residues. Trimming at V came to 4 bases and at J to 4 bases, leaving 4 bases not matched to a gene.

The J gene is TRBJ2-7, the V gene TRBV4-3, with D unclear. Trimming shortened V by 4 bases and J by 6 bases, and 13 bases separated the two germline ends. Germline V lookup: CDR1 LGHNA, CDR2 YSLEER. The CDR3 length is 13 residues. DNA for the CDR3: TGCGCCAGCAGCCCTTCGAGAGCCCTCGAGCAGTACTTC. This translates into CASSPSRALEQYF.

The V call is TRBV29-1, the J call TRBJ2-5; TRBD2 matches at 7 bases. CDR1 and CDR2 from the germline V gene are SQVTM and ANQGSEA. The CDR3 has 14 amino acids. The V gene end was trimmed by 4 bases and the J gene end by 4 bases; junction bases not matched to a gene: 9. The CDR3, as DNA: TGCAGCGTTGTTTGGCAGGGAGGGATAGAGACCCAGTACTTC. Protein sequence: CSVVWQGGIETQYF.

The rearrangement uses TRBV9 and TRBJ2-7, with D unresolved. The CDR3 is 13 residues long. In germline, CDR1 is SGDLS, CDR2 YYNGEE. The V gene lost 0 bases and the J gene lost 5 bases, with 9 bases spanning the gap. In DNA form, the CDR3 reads TGTGCCAGCAGCGTAGAGGAATGGAACGAGCAGTACTTC. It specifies CASSVEEWNEQYF.

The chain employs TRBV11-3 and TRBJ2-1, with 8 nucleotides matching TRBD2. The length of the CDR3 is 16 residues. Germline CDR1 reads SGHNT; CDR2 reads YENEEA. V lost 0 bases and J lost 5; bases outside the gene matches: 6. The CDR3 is CASSLDSSGRDNEQFF. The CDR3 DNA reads TGTGCCAGCAGCTTAGATTCCTCCGGGAGGGACAATGAGCAGTTCTTC. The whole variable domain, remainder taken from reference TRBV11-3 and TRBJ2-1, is EAGVVQSPRYKIIEKKQPVAFWCNPISGHNTLYWYLQNLGQGPELLIRYENEEAVDDSQLPKDRFSAERLKGVDSTLKIQPAELGDSAVYLCASSLDSSGRDNEQFFGPGTRLTVL.

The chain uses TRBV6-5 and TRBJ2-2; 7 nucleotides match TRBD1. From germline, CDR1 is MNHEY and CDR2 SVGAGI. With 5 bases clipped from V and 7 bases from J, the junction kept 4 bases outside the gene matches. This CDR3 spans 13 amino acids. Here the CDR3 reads CASSGQANGELFF. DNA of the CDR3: TGTGCCAGCAGTGGACAGGCTAACGGGGAGCTGTTTTTT.